This TCR beta chain is from a study of graft-versus-host responses after intestinal transplantation. Across the study: Those transplanted obtained multivisceral, liver-intestinal, or isolated intestinal grafts. Each patient got anti-thymocyte globulin induction, then tacrolimus and steroids for around 3 years.

Of note for this clone: Its target is not known.

The V gene end was trimmed by 4 bases and the J gene end by 6 bases; junction bases not matched to a gene: 5. The CDR3 has 15 residues. Germline V lookup: CDR1 MDHEN, CDR2 SYDVKM. General observations from the study: Early after transplant, HvG declines were associated with peak levels of circulating GvH clones. GvH clones occurred in recipient marrow; some first appeared in ileum or blood.

TCRdb's copy holds only in-frame clones and misses some; the assay was immunoSEQ multiplex PCR. The table has some 110,000 clones, just under 95% seen once. This receptor was taken from a human donor who was the organ donor for an intestinal transplant. The chain links TRBV28 to TRBJ2-3; 12 bases are shared with TRBD1. The starting material was unstimulated CD8+ T cells sorted from spleen or lymph node cells, obtained before transplant. The CDR3 nucleotides read TGTGCCAGCAGTTACCGGGACAGGGGGCAGGATACGCAGTATTTT. Its protein is CASSYRDRGQDTQYF.